This T cell receptor beta chain originates from a study of T cell repertoires in cytomegalovirus infection. Study-wide background: Public TCR beta signatures indicated both CMV infection and matching HLA type. Findings of the study overall: Cumulative public TCR beta family frequency identified carriers of CMV plus the relevant HLA.

The CDR3 spans 15 residues. Unmatched junction bases numbered 11, after V lost 7 bases and J lost 6 bases. MiXCR was run by TCRdb on the reads, yielding one entry per CDR3 protein. The sample includes 450,000 to 650,000 distinct CDR3 sequences, about 25% of them seen just once. On this clonotype itself: What it binds is unknown.

The chain carries TRBV12-3 or TRBV12-4 and TRBJ2-1, with 8 bases lining up with TRBD2. The sequenced sample consisted of PBMCs. The receptor was derived from a human donor in good health (CMV status not recorded). Some clones in this sample may be carry-over from other donors' samples. CDR3 region: CASNPLPSGCNEQFF. The CDR3 DNA sequence: TGTGCCAGCAACCCCCTCCCTAGCGGGTGCAATGAGCAGTTCTTC.